This is a list of T cell receptor beta chains from one sample in a study of PD-L1 blockade in urothelial cancer. Using immunoSEQ multiplex PCR, the repertoire was profiled, and TCRdb retains in-frame clones only, with some absent. The sample includes about 43,000 clones, roughly 80% of them seen just once. The sequencing here drew on PBMCs, taken around atezolizumab (anti-PD-L1) treatment. The receptors stem from a man aged 55 to 70 with urothelial cancer. Each CDR3 is given with its conserved first and last residue. A D gene is named only where the DNA matches it firmly. Where a row states a size, it is once, few, many or the class of an expanded clone; other rows omit it.

>-|TRBV10-3|TRBD2|TRBJ2-2
CAISDRTSGERNTGELFF
TGTGCCATCAGTGATCGGACTAGCGGGGAGCGGAACACCGGGGAGCTGTTTTTT
>-|TRBV10-3|TRBD1|TRBJ1-2
CATNGQEYYGYTF
TGTGCCACCAATGGACAGGAATACTATGGCTACACCTTC
>-|TRBV6-6|TRBD1|TRBJ1-5
CASSTETGAHQPQHF
TGTGCCAGCAGTACAGAGACAGGGGCGCATCAGCCCCAGCATTTT
>-|TRBV5-6|TRBD1|TRBJ2-3
CASSYPGQGTDTQYF
TGTGCCAGCAGTTATCCGGGACAGGGGACAGATACGCAGTATTTT
>-|TRBV25-1|TRBD1|TRBJ2-3
CASVGGTGGLDTQYF
TGTGCCAGCGTAGGCGGGACAGGGGGCCTAGATACGCAGTATTTT
>once|TRBV6-1|-|TRBJ2-1
CASRPQVVGLYEQFF
TGTGCCAGCAGACCACAGGTCGTGGGTTTGTATGAGCAGTTCTTC
>-|TRBV5-1|-|TRBJ1-5
CASSVQGWGNQPQHF
TGCGCCAGCAGCGTTCAGGGTTGGGGCAATCAGCCCCAGCATTTT
>-|TRBV27|-|TRBJ2-3
CASSLQLASTDTQYF
TGTGCCAGCAGTTTGCAGCTAGCGAGCACAGATACGCAGTATTTT
>-|TRBV27|TRBD1|TRBJ1-5
CASGQGNQPQHF
TGTGCCAGCGGACAGGGCAATCAGCCCCAGCATTTT
>-|TRBV19|-|TRBJ2-7
CASSPRRGSEQYF
TGTGCCAGTAGTCCCCGGCGGGGAAGCGAGCAGTACTTC
>-|TRBV11-2|-|TRBJ2-1
CASSQESLESNEQFF
TGTGCCAGCAGCCAAGAGTCCCTAGAATCCAATGAGCAGTTCTTC
>-|TRBV27|-|TRBJ2-1
CASSLLRGEQFF
TGTGCCAGCAGTTTATTAAGAGGGGAGCAGTTCTTC
>few|TRBV5-1|-|TRBJ1-6
CASSFLQGNSPLHF
TGCGCCAGCAGCTTCCTGCAGGGCAATTCACCCCTCCACTTT
>few|TRBV7-9|-|TRBJ1-3
CASSPKLRVGNTIYF
TGTGCCAGCAGCCCCAAATTGAGGGTTGGAAACACCATATATTTT
>-|TRBV11-2|TRBD1|TRBJ2-7
CASSRGQGGAYEQYF
TGTGCCAGCAGCCGGGGACAGGGGGGGGCCTACGAGCAGTACTTC